The entry below describes one T cell receptor beta chain. This sample is drawn from a study of shared clonotypes between healthy human individuals. Once extracted for a subset, genomic DNA was divided evenly among several immunoSEQ plates. Profiled with immunoSEQ multiplex PCR; TCRdb holds only in-frame clones, not every one. This sample yields approximately 400,000 clones, of which around 96% are seen a single time; approximately 0.32% belongs to the top ten. The origin of this receptor is a man aged 30 to 45 in good health. The sequencing input was memory CD8+ T cells sorted from blood. Subset described: CD45RO+ cells pooled with CCR7-negative TemRA cells.

The CDR3 region has the DNA TGTGCCAGCAGTGAACGGTCGGGCGGTCAGCCCCAGCATTTT. This gives the protein CASSERSGGQPQHF. The chain uses TRBV2 and TRBJ1-5; D ambiguous. Germline V gene lookup returns CDR1 SNHLY and CDR2 FYNNEI. V lost 2 bases and J 6 bases, leaving 11 bases between the germline ends. The CDR3 sequence is 14 residues long.